These 14 T cell receptor beta chains were all obtained from the same sample, sequenced in a study of T cells in Graves' hyperthyroidism and ophthalmopathy. Amplification yielded TCR beta CDR3 regions, with RNA transcripts as the source. First-round RT-PCR targeting the TCR CDR3 was performed with the HTBI primer set. From the multiplex PCR reads, TCRdb called clonotypes with MiXCR, one entry per CDR3 protein. The sample carries hundreds of thousands of distinct CDR3 sequences, roughly 46% recorded once. Sequencing was carried out using peripheral blood or thyroid tissue (not recorded which). The origin of the receptors is an adult man with Graves' disease, either hyperthyroidism or ophthalmopathy (not recorded which).

This clonotype was observed a few times. The V and J genes are TRBV20-1 and TRBJ2-7; D might be TRBD1 (5 bases). The CDR3 is 13 residues long. V was clipped by 2 bases and J by 3 bases, with 11 bases between them. Germline CDR1 reads DFQATT; CDR2 reads SNEGSKA (reference sequence). This chain's CDR3 is CSARSPRDYEQYF. The CDR3 nucleotides are TGCAGTGCTAGAAGCCCCAGGGACTACGAGCAGTACTTC.

V usage is TRBV3-1 and J usage is TRBJ1-4, with a tentative D call TRBD1 (5 bases). The germline V gene encodes CDR1 LGHDT and CDR2 YNNKEL (reference sequence). The CDR3 contains 15 residues. The V end was cut by 1 base, the J end by 8 bases, with 14 bases between. In nucleotides, the CDR3 is TGTGCCAGCAGCCAAGTTTCCAGGGCGCGGGAAAAACTGTTTTTT. Translation gives CASSQVSRAREKLFF.

V gene TRBV12-3 or TRBV12-4 combines with J gene TRBJ2-2; D is undetermined. CDR3 size: 13 residues. The V end lost 7 bases, the J end lost 4 bases, and 10 bases lay between the germline ends. CDR3 region: CASKNPFTGELFF. CDR3 nucleotide sequence: TGTGCCAGCAAAAACCCATTCACCGGGGAGCTGTTTTTT.

V is TRBV10-3 and J is TRBJ1-3; tentatively, D is TRBD1 (6 bases). The CDR3 is made up of 13 amino acids. With 6 bases removed from V and 3 bases from J, the gap between germline ends came to 9 bases. CDR1 and CDR2 from the germline V gene are ENHRY and SYGVKD. The CDR3 here is CAIRRDIGNTIYF. The CDR3 DNA is TGTGCCATCAGGCGGGACATTGGAAACACCATATATTTT.

The J gene is TRBJ1-6, the V gene TRBV20-1; D might be TRBD1 (5 bases). Trimming pared 7 bases from V and 14 bases from J, leaving 18 bases between. This CDR3 region has 12 residues. Germline loops: CDR1 DFQATT, CDR2 SNEGSKA (reference sequence). In DNA form, the CDR3 reads TGCAGTGGTAGGGGCAGCGCCGGTTCCCTCCACTTT. The encoded protein is CSGRGSAGSLHF.

This clonotype was seen many times. This chain links TRBV7-9 with TRBJ1-5; D gene ambiguous. The germline CDR1 and CDR2 sequences are SEHNR and FQNEAQ (reference sequence). V dropped 2 bases and J dropped 5 bases, with 7 bases sitting between them. The CDR3 extends over 13 amino acids. This CDR3 is CASSLTWDQPQHF. The DNA of the CDR3 is TGTGCCAGCAGCTTAACTTGGGATCAGCCCCAGCATTTT.

This clonotype was found a few times. An end of the junction does not agree with germline; a read error may underlie this. The J gene is TRBJ1-2, the V gene TRBV7-8; D may be TRBD1 (5 bases). The CDR3 is 16 amino acids. The germline V gene has CDR1 SGHVS and CDR2 FQNEAQ. The CDR3 DNA sequence: TGCGCCAGCAGCCAAGAGGAACGGGGACGGCAGTATGGCTACACCTTC. Its translation: CASSQEERGRQYGYTF. Together with reference TRBV7-8 and TRBJ1-2, the CDR3 gives the full variable domain: GAGVSQSPRYKVAKRGQDVALRCDPISGHVSLFWYQQALGQGPEFLTYFQNEAQLDKSGLPSDRFFAERPEGSVSTLKIQRTQQEDSAVYLCASSQEERGRQYGYTFGSGTRLTVV.

The gene calls are TRBV15 and TRBJ2-6, with 7 nucleotides matching TRBD1. This CDR3 contains 16 residues. The ends lost 3 bases at V and 2 bases at J; junction bases unmatched: 4. Per the germline V gene, CDR1 is LNHNV and CDR2 is YYDKDF (reference sequence). CDR3 in DNA: TGTGCCACCAGCAGCCTACAGGGGACTGGGGCCAACGTCCTGACTTTC. Its protein product is CATSSLQGTGANVLTF.

The chain couples TRBV20-1 to TRBJ2-7; TRBD1 aligns across 10 bases. There are 15 residues in the CDR3. From germline, CDR1 is DFQATT and CDR2 SNEGSKA (reference sequence). V lost 3 bases, J lost 6 bases, and 11 bases stayed unmatched. The CDR3 loop is CSARMTGTGDFEQYF. In DNA form, the CDR3 reads TGCAGTGCTAGGATGACCGGGACAGGGGATTTCGAGCAGTACTTC.

About this clonotype itself: At one of its ends the junction is not consistent with the germline gene, which may arise from a read error. The DNA for the CDR3 is TGCGCCAGCAGCTTGGACGGGGACTGGGGCAATCAGCCCCAGCATTTT. Its translation: CASSLDGDWGNQPQHF. The chain has TRBV5-5 and TRBJ1-5; D possibly corresponds to TRBD1 (5 bases). The CDR3 spans 16 residues. Germline-derived CDR1 and CDR2 are SGHKS and YYEKEE (reference sequence).

V is TRBV20-1 and J is TRBJ1-5, with TRBD1 identical over 7 bases. V gave up 6 bases and J gave up 2 bases; unmatched junction bases: 10. Germline CDR1 and CDR2: DFQATT and SNEGSKA (reference sequence). The CDR3 covers 15 residues. CDR3 sequence reads: CSATDRVFGNQPQHF. The DNA for the CDR3 is TGCAGTGCGACCGACAGGGTTTTTGGCAATCAGCCCCAGCATTTT.

This sequence joins TRBV7-2 and TRBJ1-2; tentative D call: TRBD1 (5 bases). Looked up from germline, CDR1 is SGHTA and CDR2 is FQGNSA. This CDR3 is 15 amino acids long. The germline V and J ends were trimmed by 5 bases and 4 bases, with 17 bases remaining between them. The DNA for the CDR3 is TGTGCCAGCAGCCGAGAACGGGAGGGGAGCTATGGCTACACCTTC. Encoded protein: CASSREREGSYGYTF.

In its sample, this clonotype was seen once. The J gene is TRBJ2-7, the V gene TRBV7-2, with D possibly TRBD2 on 5 matching bases. Germline values: CDR1 SGHTA, CDR2 FQGNSA. V was clipped by 5 bases and J by 6 bases, with 14 bases between them. The CDR3 covers 13 residues. The CDR3 bases are TGTGCCAGCAGCCAAGAGGGATTGGTCGAGCAGTACTTC. Translation gives CASSQEGLVEQYF.

The chain couples TRBV25-1 to TRBJ2-2; possibly TRBD2 for D (6 bases). V shed 10 bases and J shed 4 bases, with 13 bases lying between them. Germline V CDR1 and CDR2: MGHDK, SYGVNS. CDR3 length equals 13 residues. CDR3 DNA sequence: TGTGCCACCTCGGTCGGGGGCACCGGGGAGCTGTTTTTT. Translating gives CATSVGGTGELFF.